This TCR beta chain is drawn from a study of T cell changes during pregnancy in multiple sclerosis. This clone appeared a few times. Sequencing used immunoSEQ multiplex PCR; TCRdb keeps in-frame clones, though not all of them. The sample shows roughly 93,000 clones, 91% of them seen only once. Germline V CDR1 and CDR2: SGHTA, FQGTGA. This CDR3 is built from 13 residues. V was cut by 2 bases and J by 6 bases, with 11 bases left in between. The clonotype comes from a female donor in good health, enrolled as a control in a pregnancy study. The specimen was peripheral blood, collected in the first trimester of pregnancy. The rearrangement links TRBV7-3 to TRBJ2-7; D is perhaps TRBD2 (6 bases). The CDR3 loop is CASSLDGGTEQYF. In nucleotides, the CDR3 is TGTGCCAGCAGCTTAGATGGGGGGACCGAGCAGTACTTC.